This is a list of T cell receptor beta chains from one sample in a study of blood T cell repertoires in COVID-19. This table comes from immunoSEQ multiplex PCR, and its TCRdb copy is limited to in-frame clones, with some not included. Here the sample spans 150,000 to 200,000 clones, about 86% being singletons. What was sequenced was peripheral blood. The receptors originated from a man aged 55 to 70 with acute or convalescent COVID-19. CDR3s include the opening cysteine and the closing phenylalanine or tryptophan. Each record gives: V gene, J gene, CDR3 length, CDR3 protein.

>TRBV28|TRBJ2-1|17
CASKTGGQRLVHNEQFF
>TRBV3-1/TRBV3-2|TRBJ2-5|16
CASSPRTSGRAETQYF
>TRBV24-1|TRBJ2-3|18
CATSDSRSGTWVTDTQYF
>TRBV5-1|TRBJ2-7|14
CASSSTVYSYEQYF
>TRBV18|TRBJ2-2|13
CASSAAHAGELFF
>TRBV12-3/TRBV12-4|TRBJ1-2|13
CASSLGQNYGYTF
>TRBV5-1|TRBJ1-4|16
CASSPQQGTTNEKLFF
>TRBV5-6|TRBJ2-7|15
CASSPRGFGSYEQYF
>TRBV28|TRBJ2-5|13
CATWTGGEETQYF
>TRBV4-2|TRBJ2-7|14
CASSQENRAYEQYF
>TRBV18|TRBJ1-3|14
CASSPGQGGNTIYF